This TCR beta chain was captured in a study of OX40 agonist ivuxolimab in advanced cancers. TCRdb's copy holds only in-frame clones and misses some; the assay was immunoSEQ multiplex PCR. The table lists roughly 73,000 clones, over 85% of them singletons. Germline CDR1 SQVTM, CDR2 ANQGSEA. Trimming shortened V by 6 bases and J by 1 base, and 9 bases separated the two germline ends. This CDR3 has 12 residues. The chain uses TRBV29-1 and TRBJ1-2; D remains unclear. The receptor was isolated from an adult with an advanced solid tumor such as melanoma, head and neck, liver or kidney cancer. This sample comprised CD4+ or CD8+ T cells sorted from blood, obtained in a trial of the OX40 agonist ivuxolimab. CDR3 amino acids: CSVALGNYGYTF. The CDR3 bases are TGCAGCGTAGCCCTAGGTAACTATGGCTACACCTTC.